This T cell receptor (beta chain) was captured in a study of T cell repertoires in cytomegalovirus infection. Study background: The public TCR beta signatures pointed to both CMV infection and matching HLA type.

J was trimmed by 10 bases and V by 2 bases; bases with no gene match: 11. This CDR3 contains 13 residues. Per germline, CDR1 DFQATT and CDR2 SNEGSKA (reference sequence). TCRdb reanalysed the reads using MiXCR and keeps one entry per CDR3 protein. The sample lists 150,000 to 200,000 distinct CDR3 sequences; approximately 9.7% were seen once. In its sample, this clonotype was seen many times. What it binds is unknown. Whole-study findings and limits: Frequencies of public TCR beta families were cumulated, and this identified carriers of CMV plus the relevant HLA. The response measured ex vivo was dominated by TCR beta clonotypes (HLA-C-restricted and CMV-specific).

The rearrangement links TRBV20-1 to TRBJ2-7, with 7 bases matching TRBD2. The TCR originated in a human donor in good health (CMV status not recorded). Some clones in this sample may be carry-over from other donors' samples. Sequenced: PBMCs. The CDR3 protein is CSARSRGGFRQYF. CDR3 in DNA: TGCAGTGCTAGAAGCCGCGGGGGTTTCCGACAGTACTTC.